The 30 T cell receptor beta chains presented below share a single source sample, sequenced in a study of blood T cell repertoires in COVID-19. The data were produced by immunoSEQ multiplex PCR, yet TCRdb's version contains in-frame clones alone and is incomplete. The sample holds more than 200,000 clones, around 87% seen once. The sequenced sample consisted of PBMCs or T cells enriched from blood (not recorded which). These receptor sequences come from a woman aged 45 to 65 who had recovered from COVID-19.

The chain recombines TRBV5-1 with TRBJ1-6; the D is unclear. V shed 5 bases and J shed 7 bases, with 13 bases lying between them. This CDR3 is built from 14 residues. Germline loops: CDR1 SGHRS, CDR2 YFSETQ. CDR3 in DNA: TGCGCCAGCAGGAGAGGAGGTCCCAATTCACCCCTCCACTTT. As protein: CASRRGGPNSPLHF.

The chain uses TRBV7-8 and TRBJ2-7; D may be TRBD2 (6 bases). V was shortened by 5 bases and J by 1 base, with 15 bases between the two germline ends. The germline V gene has CDR1 SGHVS and CDR2 FQNEAQ. The CDR3 is 15 residues long. The CDR3 region has the DNA TGTGCCAGCAGCCTCGGCCTAGCGCAATCCTACGAGCAGTACTTC. Its translation: CASSLGLAQSYEQYF.

This sequence joins TRBV5-1 and TRBJ1-1, with D unresolved. From germline, CDR1 is SGHRS and CDR2 YFSETQ. CDR3 length: 16 amino acids. V was trimmed by 2 bases and J by 0 bases, leaving 14 bases between them. The CDR3 loop is CASSFDNPRMNTEAFF. CDR3 sequence (DNA): TGCGCCAGCAGCTTTGACAATCCCCGCATGAACACTGAAGCTTTCTTT. Based on the CDR3 plus reference TRBV5-1 and TRBJ1-1, the full variable domain is KAGVTQTPRYLIKTRGQQVTLSCSPISGHRSVSWYQQTPGQGLQFLFEYFSETQRNKGNFPGRFSGRQFSNSRSEMNVSTLELGDSALYLCASSFDNPRMNTEAFFGQGTRLTVV.

This sequence joins TRBV5-5 and TRBJ2-5; 8 bases match TRBD1. Germline values: CDR1 SGHKS, CDR2 YYEKEE (reference sequence). J lost 5 bases, V lost 4 bases, and 7 bases had no gene match. This CDR3 is built from 14 residues. This CDR3 reads CASSVTGGRETQYF. Here the CDR3 DNA reads TGTGCCAGCAGCGTTACAGGGGGTCGGGAGACCCAGTACTTC.

This rearrangement joins TRBV20-1 to TRBJ2-1; the match to TRBD2 covers 7 bases. Germline V lookup: CDR1 DFQATT, CDR2 SNEGSKA (reference sequence). The CDR3 extends over 16 amino acids. Germline trimming cut 3 bases from V and 8 bases from J; bases unmatched to any gene: 16. The chain's CDR3 is CSASSFAQREGDEQFF. The CDR3 DNA follows: TGCAGTGCTAGTTCTTTCGCCCAGCGGGAAGGCGATGAGCAGTTCTTC.

V and J are TRBV6-5 and TRBJ2-5; D possibly corresponds to TRBD1 (6 bases). Germline CDR1 MNHEY, CDR2 SVGAGI. CDR3 length: 14 residues. The V end was cut by 6 bases, the J end by 1 base, with 12 bases between. The CDR3 loop is CASRGGGTQETQYF. CDR3 nucleotides: TGTGCCAGCAGAGGGGGTGGGACCCAAGAGACCCAGTACTTC.

This sequence joins TRBV28 and TRBJ1-1; possibly TRBD1 for D (6 bases). The CDR3 loop spans 13 amino acids. Looked up from germline, CDR1 is MDHEN and CDR2 is SYDVKM. Trimming left V 5 bases short and J 8 bases short, with 15 bases between. The CDR3 here is CASSTQGRGEAFF. For the CDR3, the DNA is TGTGCCAGCAGTACGCAGGGGCGGGGGGAAGCTTTCTTT. The entire variable domain, with the rest obtained from reference TRBV28 and TRBJ1-1, is as follows: DVKVTQSSRYLVKRTGEKVFLECVQDMDHENMFWYRQDPGLGLRLIYFSYDVKMKEKGDIPEGYSVSREKKERFSLILESASTNQTSMYLCASSTQGRGEAFFGQGTRLTVV.

The chain employs TRBV6-5 and TRBJ1-6, with D perhaps matching TRBD1 (5 bases). The V gene lost 4 bases and the J gene lost 5 bases, with 12 bases spanning the gap. This CDR3 is 15 amino acids long. Germline CDR1 is MNHEY and CDR2 is SVGAGI. This CDR3 is CASSSVGADNSPLHF. As DNA, the CDR3 is TGTGCCAGCAGTTCCGTAGGGGCGGATAATTCACCCCTCCACTTT.

This rearrangement joins TRBV7-8 to TRBJ1-2, with D tentatively TRBD1 (5 bases). Trimming shortened V by 1 base and J by 4 bases, and 10 bases separated the two germline ends. The CDR3 runs 14 residues. Germline V gene sequence: CDR1 SGHVS, CDR2 FQNEAQ. CDR3 sequence: CASSLGAGRYGYTF. In nucleotides, the CDR3 is TGTGCCAGCAGCTTAGGGGCAGGGCGCTATGGCTACACCTTC.

The chain uses TRBV19 and TRBJ2-1; 7 nucleotides line up with TRBD1. This CDR3 contains 17 residues. J lost 0 bases, V lost 5 bases, and 10 bases had no gene match. Per germline, CDR1 LNHDA and CDR2 SQIVND (reference sequence). CDR3 sequence reads: CASSPPEAGGSYNEQFF. The CDR3 DNA follows: TGTGCCAGTAGTCCCCCTGAAGCAGGGGGCTCCTACAATGAGCAGTTCTTC. The complete variable domain, with remaining parts taken from reference TRBV19 and TRBJ2-1, reads DGGITQSPKYLFRKEGQNVTLSCEQNLNHDAMYWYRQDPGQGLRLIYYSQIVNDFQKGDIAEGYSVSREKKESFPLTVTSAQKNPTAFYLCASSPPEAGGSYNEQFFGPGTRLTVL.

V is TRBV20-1 and J is TRBJ1-1; D may be TRBD1 (6 bases). CDR1 DFQATT and CDR2 SNEGSKA come from the germline V gene (reference sequence). V was shortened by 3 bases and J by 2 bases, with 16 bases between the two germline ends. The CDR3 runs 15 residues. This CDR3 is CSASPHRAINTEAFF. The CDR3, as DNA: TGCAGTGCTAGTCCGCACAGGGCCATTAACACTGAAGCTTTCTTT.

V gene TRBV28 combines with J gene TRBJ1-2; TRBD1 agrees at 7 bases. The CDR3 is made up of 13 amino acids. Looked up from germline, CDR1 is MDHEN and CDR2 is SYDVKM. The ends lost 6 bases at V and 6 bases at J; junction bases unmatched: 7. The CDR3 sequence: CASSEQGTDGYTF. CDR3 DNA sequence: TGTGCCAGCAGCGAACAGGGGACGGATGGCTACACCTTC.

This clone turned up a few times. J is TRBJ2-7 and V is TRBV7-9, with D perhaps matching TRBD2 (5 bases). V was pared by 5 bases and J by 2 bases, with 13 bases between. Per the germline V gene, CDR1 is SEHNR and CDR2 is FQNEAQ (reference sequence). The CDR3 is made up of 14 amino acids. This CDR3 reads CASSRGGGPYEQYF. The CDR3 coding sequence is TGTGCCAGCAGCCGGGGTGGAGGTCCCTACGAGCAGTACTTC.

The gene calls are TRBV5-1 and TRBJ2-2; the match to TRBD2 covers 9 bases. Losses at the gene ends were 1 base for V and 2 bases for J; bases not matched to a gene: 3. Germline values: CDR1 SGHRS, CDR2 YFSETQ. CDR3 length: 16 amino acids. CDR3 sequence reads: CASSLLTSGNTGELFF. Written as DNA, the CDR3 is TGCGCCAGCAGCTTGTTGACTAGCGGAAACACCGGGGAGCTGTTTTTT. Filled out from reference TRBV5-1 and TRBJ2-2, the complete variable domain reads KAGVTQTPRYLIKTRGQQVTLSCSPISGHRSVSWYQQTPGQGLQFLFEYFSETQRNKGNFPGRFSGRQFSNSRSEMNVSTLELGDSALYLCASSLLTSGNTGELFFGEGSRLTVL.

The chain has TRBV10-3 and TRBJ2-7; tentative D call: TRBD2 (6 bases). In germline, CDR1 is ENHRY, CDR2 SYGVKD. This CDR3 comprises 17 residues. Deletions cut 6 bases from V and 2 bases from J, with 23 bases between. In nucleotides, the CDR3 is TGTGCCATCAGAGTCTCATCAACGGGACTCTCGACCTACGAGCAGTACTTC. This gives the protein CAIRVSSTGLSTYEQYF.

This clone came up once. V and J are TRBV19 and TRBJ2-4; TRBD1 matches at 7 bases. The CDR3 contains 13 residues. V gave up 5 bases and J gave up 6 bases; unmatched junction bases: 4. Per the germline V gene, CDR1 is LNHDA and CDR2 is SQIVND (reference sequence). In DNA form, the CDR3 reads TGTGCCAGTAGTGGGCAGGGGGTAAACATTCAGTACTTC. Translating it yields CASSGQGVNIQYF.

The chain employs TRBV12-5 and TRBJ1-1; D is unclear. This CDR3 has 13 amino acids. In germline, CDR1 is LGHNT, CDR2 FRNRAP. V was pared by 6 bases and J by 3 bases, with 11 bases between. This CDR3 is CASGRAGDTEAFF. The CDR3 nucleotides are TGTGCTAGTGGACGGGCGGGAGACACTGAAGCTTTCTTT. The full variable domain, in which reference TRBV12-5 and TRBJ1-1 provide the parts outside the CDR3, is DARVTQTPRHKVTEMGQEVTMRCQPILGHNTVFWYRQTMMQGLELLAYFRNRAPLDDSGMPKDRFSAEMPDATLATLKIQPSEPRDSAVYFCASGRAGDTEAFFGQGTRLTVV.

V gene TRBV28 combines with J gene TRBJ2-7; 8 bases match TRBD2. CDR3 size: 14 residues. Germline V gene sequence: CDR1 MDHEN, CDR2 SYDVKM. V shed 5 bases, J shed 3 bases, and the junction held 6 bases outside the gene matches. The CDR3 region has the DNA TGTGCCAGCAGTACGACTAGCGCCTACTACGAGCAGTACTTC. Amino acids: CASSTTSAYYEQYF.

The chain combines TRBV27 with TRBJ1-2; possible D gene TRBD1, 5 bases. The CDR3 runs 14 residues. The V and J ends lost 7 bases and 2 bases respectively, with 14 bases between them. The germline CDR1 and CDR2 sequences are MNHEY and SMNVEV (reference sequence). This chain's CDR3 is CASTPTATNYGYTF. The CDR3 region has the DNA TGTGCCAGCACCCCGACAGCTACAAACTATGGCTACACCTTC.

The chain is built from TRBV11-1 and TRBJ2-7; D is ambiguous. The germline V gene has CDR1 SGHAT and CDR2 FQDESV (reference sequence). This CDR3 is 14 amino acids long. V lost 2 bases and J lost 4, with 12 bases in between. CDR3 sequence reads: CASSLPETQYEQYF. CDR3 in DNA: TGTGCCAGCAGCTTACCAGAGACTCAATACGAGCAGTACTTC.

The CDR3 protein is CASSPAAGSSYEQYF. The DNA of the CDR3 is TGTGCCAGCTCACCAGCAGCGGGCAGCTCCTACGAGCAGTACTTC. V is TRBV18 and J is TRBJ2-7; D is perhaps TRBD2 (6 bases). V lost 2 bases, J lost 0 bases, and 11 bases lay in between. Looked up from germline, CDR1 is KGHSH and CDR2 is LQKENI. This CDR3 contains 15 residues.

This sequence joins TRBV5-4 and TRBJ2-5; possible D gene TRBD1, 5 bases. CDR1 and CDR2 from the germline V gene are SGHNT and YYREEE (reference sequence). The length of the CDR3 is 13 residues. V gave up 4 bases and J gave up 5 bases, with 12 bases separating them. The CDR3 nucleotides are TGTGCCAGCAGCCCGAGGCAGGGTGAGACCCAGTACTTC. It codes for CASSPRQGETQYF.

The chain carries TRBV19 and TRBJ2-1, with a possible D match to TRBD2 (6 bases). The germline CDR1 and CDR2 sequences are LNHDA and SQIVND (reference sequence). The CDR3 spans 14 residues. The V end was cut by 9 bases, the J end by 7 bases, with 19 bases between. CDR3 protein: CASAWLARGNEQFF. CDR3 DNA: TGTGCCAGCGCTTGGCTAGCGAGGGGTAATGAGCAGTTCTTC.

This clone was found once. This chain connects TRBV12-5 to TRBJ2-1, with a possible D match to TRBD2 (5 bases). Germline V gives CDR1 LGHNT, CDR2 FRNRAP. The CDR3 loop spans 18 amino acids. Deletions cut 2 bases from V and 2 bases from J, with 19 bases between. The CDR3 reads CASGLPPEVEPTYNEQFF. DNA for the CDR3: TGTGCTAGTGGTTTGCCCCCGGAGGTGGAGCCTACCTACAATGAGCAGTTCTTC.

This clone was seen only a few times. The CDR3 here is CASSYSSGAEAFF. DNA for the CDR3: TGTGCCAGCAGTTACTCCTCCGGAGCTGAAGCTTTCTTT. The rearrangement links TRBV6-2 or TRBV6-3 to TRBJ1-1; D ambiguous. Germline-derived CDR1 and CDR2 are MNHEY and SVGEGT. CDR3 size: 13 residues. V was clipped by 0 bases and J by 6 bases, with 8 bases between them.

This chain uses TRBV6-5 with TRBJ2-6, with D perhaps TRBD2 (5 bases). The germline V gene encodes CDR1 MNHEY and CDR2 SVGAGI. This CDR3 has 16 residues. V dropped 0 bases and J dropped 2 bases, with 8 bases sitting between them. In DNA, the CDR3 is TGTGCCAGCAGTTACTCGACCGGGGCTGGGGCCAACGTCCTGACTTTC. Its translation: CASSYSTGAGANVLTF.

The chain uses TRBV28 and TRBJ1-2; D remains unclear. V was trimmed by 1 base and J by 5 bases, leaving 17 bases between them. CDR3 length equals 16 residues. From germline, CDR1 is MDHEN and CDR2 SYDVKM. CDR3: CASSLSPRTGSYGYTF. In DNA form, the CDR3 reads TGTGCCAGCAGTTTATCCCCGCGGACGGGAAGTTATGGCTACACCTTC.

This chain links TRBV3-1 (or the pseudogene TRBV3-2) with TRBJ2-7; a weak D match, TRBD2 (5 bases). The CDR3 runs 14 residues. V shed 2 bases and J shed 6 bases, with 14 bases lying between them. Germline CDR1 and CDR2: LGHDT and YNNKEL (reference sequence). CDR3 sequence reads: CASSQRNSEGEQYF. The CDR3 DNA follows: TGTGCCAGCAGCCAACGGAATAGCGAAGGCGAGCAGTACTTC.

The chain joins TRBV6-2 or TRBV6-3 to TRBJ2-7; 8 nucleotides line up with TRBD2. Per the germline V gene, CDR1 is MNHEY and CDR2 is SVGEGT. V dropped 5 bases and J dropped 2; count of bases not matched to a gene: 11. The CDR3 length is 16 residues. CDR3 residues: CASSPAEREYTYEQYF. CDR3 nucleotides: TGTGCCAGCAGTCCGGCCGAGCGGGAGTACACCTACGAGCAGTACTTC.

The V call is TRBV7-2, the J call TRBJ1-2, with a tentative D call TRBD1 (6 bases). V lost 5 bases and J lost 6, with 22 bases in between. Germline CDR1 reads SGHTA; CDR2 reads FQGNSA. The CDR3 totals 16 residues. This chain's CDR3 is CASSQTGIPLFDGYTF. The CDR3 region has the DNA TGTGCCAGCAGCCAAACAGGGATCCCCCTTTTTGATGGCTACACCTTC. Full variable domain (outside the CDR3, taken from reference TRBV7-2 and TRBJ1-2): GAGVSQSPSNKVTEKGKDVELRCDPISGHTALYWYRQSLGQGLEFLIYFQGNSAPDKSGLPSDRFSAERTGGSVSTLTIQRTQQEDSAVYLCASSQTGIPLFDGYTFGSGTRLTVV.